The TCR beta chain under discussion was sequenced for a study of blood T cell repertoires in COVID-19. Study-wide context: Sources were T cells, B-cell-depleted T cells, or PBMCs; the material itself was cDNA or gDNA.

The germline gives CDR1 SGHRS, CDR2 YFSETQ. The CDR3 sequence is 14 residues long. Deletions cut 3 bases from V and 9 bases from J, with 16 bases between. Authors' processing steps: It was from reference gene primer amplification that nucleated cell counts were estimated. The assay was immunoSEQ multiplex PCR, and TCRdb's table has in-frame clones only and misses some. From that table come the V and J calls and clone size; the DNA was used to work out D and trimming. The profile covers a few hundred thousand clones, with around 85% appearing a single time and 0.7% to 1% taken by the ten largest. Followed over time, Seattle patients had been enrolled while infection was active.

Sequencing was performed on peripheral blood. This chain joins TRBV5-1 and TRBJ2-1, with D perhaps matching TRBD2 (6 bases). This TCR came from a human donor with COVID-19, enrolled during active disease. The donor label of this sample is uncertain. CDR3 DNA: TGCGCCAGCAGCTCCCCTACTAGGAGGGGTGAGCAGTTCTTC. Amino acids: CASSSPTRRGEQFF.